The TCR beta chain described here comes from a study of naive and memory T cell subsets. Reverse transcription of blood and skin TCR RNA was primed at alpha and beta constant regions. Ligated cDNA underwent four rounds of PCR with nested alpha and beta constant region primers and SP2. TCRdb processed the 5' RACE reads anew with MiXCR; each CDR3 protein has one entry. The sample has tens of thousands of distinct CDR3 sequences; roughly 4% are singletons. This clonotype has ten or more counts. Whole-blood samples were 2 to 3 ml of peripheral blood from healthy adult volunteers. TCR cDNA received a 3' ligated oligonucleotide that carried a UMI. The CDR3 length is 14 residues. V was cut by 1 base and J by 8 bases, with 14 bases left in between. Germline assignment: CDR1 LGHDT and CDR2 YNNKEL (reference sequence).

J is TRBJ1-2 and V is TRBV3-1, with unresolved D. The source is a male donor in good health. The CDR3 coding sequence is TGTGCCAGCAGCCAAGGGTCGCAATCGGGAGGCTACACCTTC. It is translated as CASSQGSQSGGYTF.